This TCR beta chain was recorded in a study of T cells after yellow fever vaccination. Study details: Preparation used SMART-Seq v4 Ultra Low Input for the low-cell-number fractions. Study-wide points: Contaminating bulk clonotypes could be abundant in FACS-sorted repertoires. The study re-detected most primary-vaccination clones after the booster (nearly 97% CD4, 88% CD8). CD4 and CD8 compartments shared a small share of clonotypes, likely from convergent recombination.

TCRdb reanalysed the 5' RACE reads using MiXCR and keeps one entry per CDR3 protein. The sample consists of fewer than 400,000 distinct CDR3 sequences, roughly a tenth of them appearing once. This CDR3 is built from 13 residues. Trimming removed 2 bases at V and 7 bases at J, with 8 bases between. Germline V gene sequence: CDR1 SGHTA, CDR2 FQGNSA. This clonotype has just a few counts. The antigen remains unidentified. The sequencing used CD4+ T cells sorted from PBMCs, collected 45 days after the yellow fever booster vaccination. The source is a man aged 18 to 30 who received the YFV17D yellow fever vaccine. V usage is TRBV7-2 and J usage is TRBJ2-2; D gene ambiguous. The CDR3 DNA reads TGTGCCAGCAGCTTAAGGCAGATCGGGGAGCTGTTTTTT. It is translated as CASSLRQIGELFF.